These 19 T cell receptor beta chains came from one sample sequenced in a study of blood T cell repertoires in COVID-19. The method was immunoSEQ multiplex PCR; TCRdb's version includes in-frame clones alone and lacks a portion of them. The sample lists around 150,000 clones; 75% to 85% were seen once. What was sequenced was PBMCs or T cells enriched from blood (not recorded which). Receptors were obtained from a man aged 40-49 years who had recovered from COVID-19.

CDR3 DNA: TGTGCCAGCAGCTCCGGACAGGATATCACCGGGGAGCTGTTTTTT. This translates into CASSSGQDITGELFF. V gene TRBV11-3 combines with J gene TRBJ2-2; 7 nucleotides agree with TRBD1. The germline V gene has CDR1 SGHNT and CDR2 YENEEA. The CDR3 sequence is 15 residues long. V dropped 4 bases and J dropped 4; count of bases not matched to a gene: 6.

This chain uses TRBV6-5 with TRBJ2-2, with 7 positions matching TRBD2. This CDR3 contains 14 residues. Germline CDR1 reads MNHEY; CDR2 reads SVGAGI. With V trimmed by 7 bases and J by 10 bases, 12 bases remained unmatched. The DNA of the CDR3 is TGTGCCAGCAAAGGGAGGGAAAGAACAACGGAGCTGTTTTTT. This sequence encodes CASKGRERTTELFF.

The V and J genes are TRBV9 and TRBJ1-2; D gene uncertain. This CDR3 is built from 15 residues. CDR1 is SGDLS, CDR2 YYNGEE, per germline. The V gene lost 0 bases and the J gene lost 6 bases, with 15 bases spanning the gap. This chain's CDR3 is CASSVESWLRDGYTF. CDR3 nucleotides: TGTGCCAGCAGCGTAGAGTCCTGGTTAAGAGATGGCTACACCTTC.

The chain has TRBV9 and TRBJ1-1; TRBD1 might be the D (5 bases). This CDR3 comprises 15 residues. Trimming took off 5 bases at V and 4 bases at J, with 18 bases between the two ends. The V gene's germline CDR1 is SGDLS and CDR2 YYNGEE. The CDR3 coding sequence is TGTGCCAGCAGTCTAATTACGACAGCCAGCACTGAAGCTTTCTTT. Its protein is CASSLITTASTEAFF.

The chain uses TRBV30 and TRBJ2-6, with TRBD1 identical over 10 bases. Germline CDR1 and CDR2: GTSNPN and SVGIG (reference sequence). The CDR3 has 17 amino acids. J was trimmed by 1 base and V by 5 bases; bases with no gene match: 8. CDR3 protein: CAWDRDRGFSGANVLTF. In DNA form, the CDR3 reads TGTGCCTGGGACCGGGACAGGGGTTTTTCTGGGGCCAACGTCCTGACTTTC.

This chain joins TRBV25-1 and TRBJ2-7; D is ambiguous. Trimming shortened V by 2 bases and J by 4 bases, and 12 bases separated the two germline ends. Germline V gene data show CDR1 as MGHDK and CDR2 as SYGVNS. The CDR3 sequence is 14 residues long. CDR3 nucleotide sequence: TGTGCCAGCAGTGAACCCCCCGTTGTTTACGAGCAGTACTTC. It encodes CASSEPPVVYEQYF.

This chain links TRBV6-6 with TRBJ1-4; tentative D call: TRBD1 (6 bases). The ends were cut back, 5 bases at V and 0 bases at J, with 7 bases in the middle. Germline V CDR1 and CDR2: MNHNY, SVGAGI (reference sequence). The CDR3 spans 14 residues. The CDR3 region has the DNA TGTGCCAGCAGTCGACAGGCAACTAATGAAAAACTGTTTTTT. It encodes CASSRQATNEKLFF.

V is TRBV19 and J is TRBJ2-5; tentative D call: TRBD2 (5 bases). Per the germline V gene, CDR1 is LNHDA and CDR2 is SQIVND (reference sequence). This CDR3 has 12 amino acids. Trimming took off 5 bases at V and 2 bases at J, with 6 bases between the two ends. The CDR3, as DNA: TGTGCCAGTAGTCGGGGTCAAGAGACCCAGTACTTC. It encodes CASSRGQETQYF.

The rearrangement uses TRBV19 and TRBJ2-3; 9 nucleotides align to TRBD1. The trim removed 6 bases at V and 4 bases at J, leaving 5 bases unmatched. CDR1 is LNHDA and CDR2 is SQIVND in the germline V gene (reference sequence). This CDR3 has 14 residues. The CDR3 DNA follows: TGTGCCAGTAGAACAGGGGGCTCCCCAGATACGCAGTATTTT. Residues: CASRTGGSPDTQYF. The variable domain in full, with the rest retrieved from reference TRBV19 and TRBJ2-3, is DGGITQSPKYLFRKEGQNVTLSCEQNLNHDAMYWYRQDPGQGLRLIYYSQIVNDFQKGDIAEGYSVSREKKESFPLTVTSAQKNPTAFYLCASRTGGSPDTQYFGPGTRLTVL.

J is TRBJ2-1 and V is TRBV3-1 (or the pseudogene TRBV3-2), with D unresolved. Germline lookup yields CDR1 LGHDT and CDR2 YNNKEL (reference sequence). V gave up 1 base and J gave up 15 bases, with 10 bases separating them. This CDR3 has 11 amino acids. CDR3 amino acids: CASSQGQAAFF. In DNA form, the CDR3 reads TGTGCCAGCAGCCAAGGGCAGGCCGCGTTCTTC.

The chain is built from TRBV4-1 and TRBJ2-3; D is ambiguous. The CDR3 is 15 amino acids. Trimming left V 2 bases short and J 2 bases short, with 11 bases between. CDR1 is MGHRA and CDR2 is YSYEKL in the germline V gene. In DNA form, the CDR3 reads TGCGCCAGCAGCCAACCCAGCGCATTCACAGATACGCAGTATTTT. Amino acid sequence: CASSQPSAFTDTQYF.

The V call is TRBV4-1, the J call TRBJ1-2; perhaps TRBD1 as D (5 bases). Between the trimmed V and J ends, which lost 0 bases and 9 bases, there was a span of 8 bases. Germline V gene data show CDR1 as MGHRA and CDR2 as YSYEKL. The CDR3 is made up of 12 amino acids. The CDR3 DNA reads TGCGCCAGCAGCCAAGATCAGGGCAGCTACACCTTC. It yields the protein CASSQDQGSYTF.

V gene TRBV5-4 combines with J gene TRBJ2-3; 11 bases match TRBD2. The trim removed 0 bases at V and 3 bases at J, leaving 9 bases unmatched. The CDR3 has 18 amino acids. CDR1 SGHNT and CDR2 YYREEE come from the germline V gene (reference sequence). The CDR3 nucleotides are TGTGCCAGCAGCTTGGTAACTAGCGGGGGCCGTGGAACAGATACGCAGTATTTT. Protein product: CASSLVTSGGRGTDTQYF.

The rearrangement joins TRBV19 to TRBJ1-6, with D unclear. Per germline, CDR1 LNHDA and CDR2 SQIVND (reference sequence). CDR3 length: 21 amino acids. Trimming shortened V by 5 bases and J by 0 bases, and 26 bases separated the two germline ends. The CDR3 protein is CASSPRGRSAATSSYNSPLHF. The CDR3 nucleotides read TGTGCCAGTAGTCCCCGGGGTAGGAGTGCAGCTACGAGCTCCTATAATTCACCCCTCCACTTT.

This clone was counted a few times. V usage is TRBV7-2 and J usage is TRBJ2-3; a possible D gene is TRBD1 (6 bases). The germline V gene has CDR1 SGHTA and CDR2 FQGNSA. The CDR3 extends over 14 amino acids. The V gene lost 5 bases and the J gene lost 2 bases, with 11 bases spanning the gap. The CDR3 sequence: CASSQGLTTDTQYF. The CDR3 DNA is TGTGCCAGCAGCCAGGGGCTAACCACAGATACGCAGTATTTT. Based on the CDR3 plus reference TRBV7-2 and TRBJ2-3, the full variable domain is GAGVSQSPSNKVTEKGKDVELRCDPISGHTALYWYRQSLGQGLEFLIYFQGNSAPDKSGLPSDRFSAERTGGSVSTLTIQRTQQEDSAVYLCASSQGLTTDTQYFGPGTRLTVL.

This clone was counted once. This rearrangement joins TRBV27 to TRBJ2-3; 8 positions match TRBD1. Germline V gene sequence: CDR1 MNHEY, CDR2 SMNVEV (reference sequence). Unmatched junction bases numbered 12, after V lost 8 bases and J lost 5 bases. CDR3 length equals 15 residues. In DNA, the CDR3 is TGTGCCAGCTCCCTCTTCGGACAGGGACGAGATACGCAGTATTTT. The encoded protein is CASSLFGQGRDTQYF.

The rearrangement joins TRBV15 to TRBJ1-4, with TRBD1 identical over 9 bases. The junction had 8 bases not matched to a gene; V was cut back by 0 bases and J by 6 bases. The CDR3 is 17 residues long. The germline gives CDR1 LNHNV, CDR2 YYDKDF (reference sequence). CDR3 in DNA: TGTGCCACCAGCAGAGATTGGTCGGGACAGGGCTATGAAAAACTGTTTTTT. Protein: CATSRDWSGQGYEKLFF.

This clone was counted only a few times. The chain employs TRBV27 and TRBJ1-6; D is uncertain. The CDR3 loop spans 13 amino acids. The germline gives CDR1 MNHEY, CDR2 SMNVEV (reference sequence). V was cut by 4 bases and J by 7 bases, with 8 bases left in between. The CDR3 loop is CASSSGVNSPLHF. CDR3 nucleotide sequence: TGTGCCAGCAGTTCCGGGGTCAATTCACCCCTCCACTTT.

The V gene is TRBV7-9, the J gene TRBJ1-4, with a tentative D call TRBD1 (6 bases). This CDR3 region has 17 residues. In germline, CDR1 is SEHNR, CDR2 FQNEAQ (reference sequence). Trimming removed 4 bases at V and 8 bases at J, with 23 bases between. The CDR3 region is CASSSTMWGGAWEKLFF. The CDR3 DNA reads as TGTGCCAGCAGCTCCACCATGTGGGGGGGGGCTTGGGAAAAACTGTTTTTT.